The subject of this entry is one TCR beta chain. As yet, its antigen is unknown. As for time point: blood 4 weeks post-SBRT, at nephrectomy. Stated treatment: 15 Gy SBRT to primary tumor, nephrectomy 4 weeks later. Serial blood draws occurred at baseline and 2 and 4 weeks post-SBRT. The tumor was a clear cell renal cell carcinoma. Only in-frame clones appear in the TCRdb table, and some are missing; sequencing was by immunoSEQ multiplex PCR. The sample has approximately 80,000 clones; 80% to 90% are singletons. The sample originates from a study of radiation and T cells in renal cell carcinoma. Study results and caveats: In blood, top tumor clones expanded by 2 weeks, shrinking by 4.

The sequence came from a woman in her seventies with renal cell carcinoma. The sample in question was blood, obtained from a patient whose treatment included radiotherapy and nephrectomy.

The CDR3 is CASSFKGQGLSNQPQHF. The CDR3 coding sequence is TGTGCCAGCAGTTTTAAGGGACAGGGGCTTAGCAATCAGCCCCAGCATTTT. The V gene is TRBV27, the J gene TRBJ1-5; 10 positions agree with TRBD1. The trim removed 3 bases at V and 0 bases at J, leaving 5 bases unmatched. This CDR3 comprises 17 residues. The germline V gene has CDR1 MNHEY and CDR2 SMNVEV (reference sequence).